Listed below are T cell receptor beta chains from one sample, sequenced in a study of control samples from healthy donors and cancer patients. Sequencing was performed with immunoSEQ multiplex PCR; in TCRdb, only in-frame clones are kept and a portion is missing. The sample holds about 58,000 clones; over 75% are singletons and the top ten take 10% to 15%. Sequencing was carried out using PBMCs. These receptors all stem from a woman in her sixties with lung cancer. The CDR3 runs from the conserved cysteine through the conserved F or W. D genes are given only for firm matches. Rows give clone size only sometimes, using once, few, many, or a class for an expanded clone.

TGTGCCTGGAGAGGACAGGGTATTTCACCCCTCCACTTT	CAWRGQGISPLHF	-	TRBV30	TRBJ1-6	13	TRBD1
TGCGCCAGCAGTTCCCGGGACAGGGGGTTCATGAACACTGAAGCTTTCTTT	CASSSRDRGFMNTEAFF	-	TRBV5-1	TRBJ1-1	17	TRBD1
TGTGCCAGCAGTTTGATGGGGAAAAACTATGGCTACACCTTC	CASSLMGKNYGYTF	-	TRBV28	TRBJ1-2	14	-
TGTGCCTGGAGTCTTACAGAGACTGGAAACACCATATATTTT	CAWSLTETGNTIYF	-	TRBV30	TRBJ1-3	14	-
TGTGCCAGCAGCGGTCATGGGGGGGGAGGAAACACCATATATTTT	CASSGHGGGGNTIYF	-	TRBV7-2	TRBJ1-3	15	-
TGTGCCACCAGTGACCAGGGACTAGCGGGAGACTACGAGCAGTACTTC	CATSDQGLAGDYEQYF	-	TRBV24-1	TRBJ2-7	16	TRBD2
TGTGCCAGTACCGTGGGACTAGCCAACACCGGGGAGCTGTTTTTT	CASTVGLANTGELFF	-	TRBV19	TRBJ2-2	15	TRBD2
TGTGCCAGCAGCCAAGTTCAGGGGACCACTGAAGCTTTCTTT	CASSQVQGTTEAFF	-	TRBV3-1/TRBV3-2	TRBJ1-1	14	-
TGTGCCATCAGTGACCGCGGGGGGTCTGGAAACACCATATATTTT	CAISDRGGSGNTIYF	once	TRBV10-3	TRBJ1-3	15	-
TGTGCCAGCAAAGCCCCGGGACAGGGAGACACCGGGGAGCTGTTTTTT	CASKAPGQGDTGELFF	-	TRBV7-9	TRBJ2-2	16	TRBD1
TGTGCCAGCAGTTCCCCCCGGGCAGCTCTCTTTCAGCCCCAGCATTTT	CASSSPRAALFQPQHF	-	TRBV28	TRBJ1-5	16	-
TGCGCCAGCCTAGACCCGGGGGAGACCCAGTACTTC	CASLDPGETQYF	-	TRBV10-2	TRBJ2-5	12	-
TGTGCCACCAGCGGGTGGGGTACAGGGGGCCGGGACACTGAAGCTTTCTTT	CATSGWGTGGRDTEAFF	few	TRBV15	TRBJ1-1	17	TRBD1
TGTGCCAGCAGTATAGGACAGGCGGGCACGACTTTCTTT	CASSIGQAGTTFF	-	TRBV28	TRBJ1-1	13	TRBD1
TGTGCCACCAGCAGAGAAATAGTAAGACTGGCCTCTAATGAAAAACTGTTTTTT	CATSREIVRLASNEKLFF	-	TRBV15	TRBJ1-4	18	-
TGCGCCAGCAGCCTGACTAGCGGGTCCTACGAGCAGTACTTC	CASSLTSGSYEQYF	-	TRBV5-1	TRBJ2-7	14	TRBD2
TGTGCCAGCAGCTTAGGACAGGGCCCTTCTGAAGCTTTCTTT	CASSLGQGPSEAFF	-	TRBV5-5	TRBJ1-1	14	TRBD1
TGTGCCATCAGGGGAATTACCTCGGACGCTGAAGCTTTCTTT	CAIRGITSDAEAFF	-	TRBV10-3	TRBJ1-1	14	-
TGTGCCAGCAGCTCACAGGGGGCCGGAGGAGAAAAACTGTTTTTT	CASSSQGAGGEKLFF	-	TRBV5-6	TRBJ1-4	15	TRBD1
TGCAGCGTTGAAGCTGGGGCCAACGTCCTGACTTTC	CSVEAGANVLTF	-	TRBV29-1	TRBJ2-6	12	-
TGTGCCAGCAGCTTCGGGGGTAGCAATCAGCCCCAGCATTTT	CASSFGGSNQPQHF	-	TRBV11-2	TRBJ1-5	14	-
TGTGCCAGCAGCTTACGCCCTGGGACCTTTGGCGGCTATGGCTACACCTTC	CASSLRPGTFGGYGYTF	once	TRBV7-9	TRBJ1-2	17	-
TGTGCCAGCAGGGACAGACCTACTAACTATGGCTACACCTTC	CASRDRPTNYGYTF	-	TRBV6-5	TRBJ1-2	14	-
TGTGCCAGCTCAGGGCAAAGGAACACTGAAGCTTTCTTT	CASSGQRNTEAFF	-	TRBV18	TRBJ1-1	13	-
TGCAGTGGGGGGAATAATGAAAAACTGTTTTTT	CSGGNNEKLFF	-	TRBV20-1	TRBJ1-4	11	-
TGCAGCGTTGCTTCAAATAGCAATCAGCCCCAGCATTTT	CSVASNSNQPQHF	-	TRBV29-1	TRBJ1-5	13	-
TGTGCCAGCAGTTCCCGCAATGGCTCGAAGACCTCTGGAAACACCATATATTTT	CASSSRNGSKTSGNTIYF	-	TRBV27	TRBJ1-3	18	-
TGTGCCAGCAGCAAACAGTCCTTAGGACAGGGGGCTTGGGGAAACATTCAGTACTTC	CASSKQSLGQGAWGNIQYF	-	TRBV21-1	TRBJ2-4	19	-
TGCAGTGCTAGACAGGGGAATGGCTACACCTTC	CSARQGNGYTF	-	TRBV20-1	TRBJ1-2	11	-